The clone carrying this TCR beta chain was observed many times. Its antigen is unknown. Germline CDR1 and CDR2: DFQATT and SNEGSKA (reference sequence). With 4 bases removed from V and 5 bases from J, the gap between germline ends came to 14 bases. This CDR3 spans 13 amino acids. The data were obtained in a study of Graves' ophthalmopathy and Graves' hyperthyroidism. Study conclusions and caveats: The model's ophthalmopathy progression predictions had just under 71% sensitivity and 72% to 75% specificity.

PBMCs were isolated from an approximately 10 ml sample of fresh peripheral blood. RNA served as the template for amplifying TCR beta CDR3 regions. HTBI primers served in a first-round RT-PCR, which a second-round multiplex PCR followed. Each CDR3 protein gets one entry after TCRdb re-called the multiplex PCR reads with MiXCR. The sample consists of hundreds of thousands of distinct CDR3 sequences, about two fifths of them appearing once. The sequence derives from an adult man with Graves' ophthalmopathy. What was sequenced was peripheral blood. The rearrangement joins TRBV20-1 to TRBJ2-5; TRBD2 might be the D (6 bases). The CDR3 nucleotides read TGCAGTGCTACTCGACTAGTCGGCGAGACCCAGTACTTC. This gives the protein CSATRLVGETQYF.